This T cell receptor (beta chain) was found in a study of beta chain features in type 1 diabetes. General study results and limits: TCRB CDR3s from Type 1 diabetes patients were moderately but significantly shorter in all four CD4+ subsets.

This clone was detected a few times. The antigen is undetermined. Between the trimmed V and J ends, which lost 0 bases and 6 bases, there was a span of 14 bases. The germline CDR1 and CDR2 sequences are KGHSH and LQKENI. The CDR3 is 15 amino acids. Reverse transcribing all isolated RNA meant expressed TCRB transcripts were sequenced. Assay: immunoSEQ multiplex PCR; the TCRdb copy retains only in-frame clones and omits some. Among about 260,000 clones listed, 20% were seen once. Sample: naive CD4+ T cells from blood. The clonotype was recovered from a woman aged 40 to 49 with type 1 diabetes. The chain is built from TRBV18 and TRBJ2-5; tentative D call: TRBD2 (6 bases). CDR3 DNA sequence: TGTGCCAGCTCACCACCAGGAGGGCAGAAGCAGACCCAGTACTTC. Translation gives CASSPPGGQKQTQYF.